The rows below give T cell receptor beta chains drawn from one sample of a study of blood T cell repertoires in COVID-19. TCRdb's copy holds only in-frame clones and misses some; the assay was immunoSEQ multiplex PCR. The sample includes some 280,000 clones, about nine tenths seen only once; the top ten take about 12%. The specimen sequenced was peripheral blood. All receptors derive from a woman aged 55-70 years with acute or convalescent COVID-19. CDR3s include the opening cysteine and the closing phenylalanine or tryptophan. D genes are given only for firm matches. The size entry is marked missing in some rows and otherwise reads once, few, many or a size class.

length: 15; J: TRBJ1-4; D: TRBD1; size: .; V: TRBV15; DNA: TGTGCCACCAGCAGAGAAGTGACAGGGAATGAAAAACTGTTTTTT; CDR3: CATSREVTGNEKLFF
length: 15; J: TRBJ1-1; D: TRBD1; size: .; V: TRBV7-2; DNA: TGTGCCAGCAGCTTCCAGACAGGGGGCGTTACTGAAGCTTTCTTT; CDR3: CASSFQTGGVTEAFF
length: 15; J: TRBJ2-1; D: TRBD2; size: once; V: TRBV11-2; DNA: TGTGCCAGCAGACCAGCGGGAGGGACGCACAATGAGCAGTTCTTC; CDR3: CASRPAGGTHNEQFF
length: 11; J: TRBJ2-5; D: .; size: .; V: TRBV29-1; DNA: TGCAGCGTGGCCGCCGGGGAGACCCAGTACTTC; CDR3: CSVAAGETQYF
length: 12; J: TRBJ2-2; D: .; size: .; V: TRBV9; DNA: TGTGCCAGCAGCCCGGAGCCCGGGGAGCTGTTTTTT; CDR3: CASSPEPGELFF
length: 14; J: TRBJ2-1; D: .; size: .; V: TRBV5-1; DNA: TGCGCCAGCAGCTTCGCGGACAGCTACAATGAGCAGTTCTTC; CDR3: CASSFADSYNEQFF
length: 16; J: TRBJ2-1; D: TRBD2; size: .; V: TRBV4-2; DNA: TGTGCCAGCAGCCAATCGAAACTAGCGGGAGACAATGAGCAGTTCTTC; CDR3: CASSQSKLAGDNEQFF
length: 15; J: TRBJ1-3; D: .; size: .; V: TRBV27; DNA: TGTGCCAGCAGTTTATTGGGGGGAATTGGAAACACCATATATTTT; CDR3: CASSLLGGIGNTIYF
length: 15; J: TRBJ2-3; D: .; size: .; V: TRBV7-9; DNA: TGTGCCAGCAGGTCGCCGGGACAAGCTGTCTATACGCAGTATTTT; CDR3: CASRSPGQAVYTQYF
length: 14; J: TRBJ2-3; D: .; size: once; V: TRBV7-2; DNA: TGTGCCAGCAGCTTAGGGAAGTGGCCACAGACGCAGTATTTT; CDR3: CASSLGKWPQTQYF
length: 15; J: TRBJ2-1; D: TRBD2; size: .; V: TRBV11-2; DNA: TGTGCCAGCAGCTTAGGGCGCGGGAGGGAGGATGAGCAGTTCTTC; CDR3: CASSLGRGREDEQFF
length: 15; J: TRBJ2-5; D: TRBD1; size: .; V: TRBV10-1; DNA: TGCGCCAGCTTCTACACAGGGGGCGTCGGGGAGACCCAGTACTTC; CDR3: CASFYTGGVGETQYF
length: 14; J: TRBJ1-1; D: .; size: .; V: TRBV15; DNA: TGTGCCACCAGCAGAGTTACGGGTTGGGTTGAAGCTTTCTTT; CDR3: CATSRVTGWVEAFF
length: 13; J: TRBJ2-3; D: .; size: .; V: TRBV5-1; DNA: TGCGCCAGCAGCCCTCCGAGCACAGATACGCAGTATTTT; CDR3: CASSPPSTDTQYF
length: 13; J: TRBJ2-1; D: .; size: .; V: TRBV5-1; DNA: TGCGCCAGCAGCTTGGAGGGGTACGATGAGCAGTTCTTC; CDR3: CASSLEGYDEQFF
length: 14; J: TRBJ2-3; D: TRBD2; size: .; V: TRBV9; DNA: TGTGCCAGCAGCAGAGCGGGGAGCACAGATACGCAGTATTTT; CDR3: CASSRAGSTDTQYF
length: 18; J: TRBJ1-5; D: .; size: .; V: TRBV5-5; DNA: TGTGCCAGCAGCTTGAGTGCAGGGAGGGTCGGGGGCAATCAGCCCCAGCATTTT; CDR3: CASSLSAGRVGGNQPQHF
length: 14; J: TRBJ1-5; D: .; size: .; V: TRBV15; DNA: TGTGCCACCAGCGAAGAGACTTTCAATCAGCCCCAGCATTTT; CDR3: CATSEETFNQPQHF
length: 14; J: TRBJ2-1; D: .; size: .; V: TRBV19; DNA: TGTGCCAGTAGTATAGTAGGGGTCGACAATGAGCAGTTCTTC; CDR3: CASSIVGVDNEQFF
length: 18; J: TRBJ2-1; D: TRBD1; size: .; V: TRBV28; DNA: TGTGCCAGCAGTTTGCTCCTGACAGGGGTCGACTCCTACAATGAGCAGTTCTTC; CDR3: CASSLLLTGVDSYNEQFF
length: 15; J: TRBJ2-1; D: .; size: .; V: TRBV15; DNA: TGTGCCACCAGCAGTAGGTTGGAGTCCTACAATGAGCAGTTCTTC; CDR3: CATSSRLESYNEQFF
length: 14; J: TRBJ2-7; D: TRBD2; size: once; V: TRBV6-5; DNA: TGTGCCAGCAGCGGACTAGCGGGAATCTACGAGCAGTACTTC; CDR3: CASSGLAGIYEQYF
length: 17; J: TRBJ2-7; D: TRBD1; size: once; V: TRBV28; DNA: TGTGCCAGCAGTTTACGGGTTCCGGGACAGGGTTCCTACGAGCAGTACTTC; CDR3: CASSLRVPGQGSYEQYF
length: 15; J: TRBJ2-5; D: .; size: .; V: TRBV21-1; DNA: TGTGCCAGCAGCACCCAGAGGAGCGGAAGACAGACCCAGTACTTC; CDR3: CASSTQRSGRQTQYF
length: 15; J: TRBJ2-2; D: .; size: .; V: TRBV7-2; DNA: TGTGCCAGCAGGTTACTAGCCAGTAACACCGGGGAGCTGTTTTTT; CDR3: CASRLLASNTGELFF
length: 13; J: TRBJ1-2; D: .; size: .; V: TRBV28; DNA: TGTGCCAGCAGTCAAGACAACGGCTATGGCTACACCTTC; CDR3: CASSQDNGYGYTF
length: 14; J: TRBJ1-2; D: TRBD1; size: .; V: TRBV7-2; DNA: TGTGCCAGCAGCTTAACAGGGGGCGCTTATGGCTACACCTTC; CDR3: CASSLTGGAYGYTF
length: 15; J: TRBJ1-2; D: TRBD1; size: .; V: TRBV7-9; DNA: TGTGCCAGCAGCCTTACAGGGGTCCGTGACTATGGCTACACCTTC; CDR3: CASSLTGVRDYGYTF
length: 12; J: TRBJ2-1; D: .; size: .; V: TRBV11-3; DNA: TGTGCCAGCAGCTTAGATCGTGGGCAGCAGTTCTTC; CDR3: CASSLDRGQQFF
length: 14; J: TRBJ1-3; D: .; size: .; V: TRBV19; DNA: TGTGCCAGTAGGCACCCCTACTCTGGAAACACCATATATTTT; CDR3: CASRHPYSGNTIYF
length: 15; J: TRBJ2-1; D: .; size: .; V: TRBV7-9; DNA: TGTGCCAGCAGCCCTCTACCTATTCGGTACAATGAGCAGTTCTTC; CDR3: CASSPLPIRYNEQFF
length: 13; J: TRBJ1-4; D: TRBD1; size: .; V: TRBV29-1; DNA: TGCAGCGTGGAGGACAGGGGGAATGAAAAACTGTTTTTT; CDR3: CSVEDRGNEKLFF
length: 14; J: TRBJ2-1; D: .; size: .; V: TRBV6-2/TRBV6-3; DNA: TGTGCCAGCAGTTACCCCGGACAGATAAATGAGCAGTTCTTC; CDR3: CASSYPGQINEQFF
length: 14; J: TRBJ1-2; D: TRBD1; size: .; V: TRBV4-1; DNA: TGCGCCAGCAGCCAGGCCGGGACAGGGTATGGCTACACCTTC; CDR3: CASSQAGTGYGYTF
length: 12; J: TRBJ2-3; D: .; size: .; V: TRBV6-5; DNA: TGTGCCAGCATCACAAGAGGGAACTCGCAGTATTTT; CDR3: CASITRGNSQYF
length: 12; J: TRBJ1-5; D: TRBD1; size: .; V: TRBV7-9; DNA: TGTGCCAGCAGCCCGGACAGGGGGGCCCAGCATTTT; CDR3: CASSPDRGAQHF
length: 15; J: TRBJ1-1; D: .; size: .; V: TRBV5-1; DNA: TGCGCCAGCTTCCGAGGGGGGGTGGAGGACACTGAAGCTTTCTTT; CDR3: CASFRGGVEDTEAFF
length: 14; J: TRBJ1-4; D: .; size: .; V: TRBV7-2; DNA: TGTGCCAGCAGCCCGGTGAGGGGGGGTGAAAAACTGTTTTTT; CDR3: CASSPVRGGEKLFF
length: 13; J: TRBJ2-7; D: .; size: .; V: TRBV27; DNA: TGTGCCAGCAGACCGCTGAGCTCCTACGAGCAGTACTTC; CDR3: CASRPLSSYEQYF
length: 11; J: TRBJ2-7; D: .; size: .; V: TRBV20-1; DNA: TGCAGTGTAGGATCAGGTCACGAGCAGTACTTC; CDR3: CSVGSGHEQYF
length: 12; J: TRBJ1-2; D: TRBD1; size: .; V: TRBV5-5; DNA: TGTGCCAGCAGCTATGACAGGGTTGGCTACACCTTC; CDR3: CASSYDRVGYTF
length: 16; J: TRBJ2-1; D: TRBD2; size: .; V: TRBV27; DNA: TGTGCCAGCAGTTTGGTAGCGGGGGGACCATACAATGAGCAGTTCTTC; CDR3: CASSLVAGGPYNEQFF
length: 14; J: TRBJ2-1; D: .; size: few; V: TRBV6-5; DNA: TGTGCCAGCAGTTCCGAGGGGGAATACAATGAGCAGTTCTTC; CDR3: CASSSEGEYNEQFF
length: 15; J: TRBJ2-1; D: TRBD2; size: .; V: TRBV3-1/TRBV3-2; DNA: TGTGCCAGCAGCCAAGAGGCGGGAGGGCCTGGAGAGCAGTTCTTC; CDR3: CASSQEAGGPGEQFF
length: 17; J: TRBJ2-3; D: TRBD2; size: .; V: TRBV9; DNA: TGTGCCAGCAGCGTAGCTACGGGGGGGGCGGGCACAGATACGCAGTATTTT; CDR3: CASSVATGGAGTDTQYF
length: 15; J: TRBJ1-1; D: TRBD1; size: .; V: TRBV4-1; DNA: TGCGCCAGCAGCCAAGATGACAGGGGGAACACTGAAGCTTTCTTT; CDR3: CASSQDDRGNTEAFF
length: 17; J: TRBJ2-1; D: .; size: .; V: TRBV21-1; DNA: TGTGCCAGCAGCAAAGCGGAGACAGGGGGCTCCTACAATGAGCAGTTCTTC; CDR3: CASSKAETGGSYNEQFF
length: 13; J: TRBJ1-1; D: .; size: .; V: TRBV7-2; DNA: TGTGCCAGCAGCCTCAGGGTTGGCACTGAAGCTTTCTTT; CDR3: CASSLRVGTEAFF
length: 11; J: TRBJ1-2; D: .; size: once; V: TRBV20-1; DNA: TGCAGTGCTAGACAGGGGTACGGCTACACCTTC; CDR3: CSARQGYGYTF